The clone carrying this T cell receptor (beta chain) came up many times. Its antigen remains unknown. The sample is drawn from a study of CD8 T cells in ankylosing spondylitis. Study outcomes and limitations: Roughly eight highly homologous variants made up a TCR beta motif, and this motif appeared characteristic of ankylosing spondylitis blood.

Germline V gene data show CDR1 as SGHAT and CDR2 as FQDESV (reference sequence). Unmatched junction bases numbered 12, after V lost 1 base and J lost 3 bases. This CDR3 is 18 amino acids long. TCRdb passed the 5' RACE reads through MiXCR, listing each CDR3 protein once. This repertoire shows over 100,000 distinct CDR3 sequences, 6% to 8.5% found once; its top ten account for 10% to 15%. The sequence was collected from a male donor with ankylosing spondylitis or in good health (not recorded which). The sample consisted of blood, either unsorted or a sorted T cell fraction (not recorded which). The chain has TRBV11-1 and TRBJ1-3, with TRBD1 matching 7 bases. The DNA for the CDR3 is TGTGCCAGCAGCTTAGAGCGGGACAGCCTATCTCTTGGAAACACCATATATTTT. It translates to CASSLERDSLSLGNTIYF.